These T cell receptor beta chains were read from a single sample in a study of OX40 agonist ivuxolimab in advanced cancers. Measured with immunoSEQ multiplex PCR; TCRdb has only the in-frame clones, and not every one. This table holds about 78,000 clones, roughly 84% found once. This material consisted of CD4+ or CD8+ T cells sorted from blood, taken in a trial of the OX40 agonist ivuxolimab. All receptors come from an adult with an advanced solid tumor such as melanoma, head and neck, liver or kidney cancer. Each CDR3 is given with its conserved first and last residue. Fields, in order: clone size, V gene, J gene, CDR3 protein. Size values are once, few and many counts, or a class for expanded clones, and some rows have none.

size: .; V: TRBV9; J: TRBJ1-3; CDR3: CASSSQGAPGNTIYF
size: .; V: TRBV6-6; J: TRBJ2-5; CDR3: CASNPGLGQGTTQYF
size: .; V: TRBV28; J: TRBJ2-1; CDR3: CASSLYPNEQFF
size: .; V: TRBV6-1; J: .; CDR3: CASSDWPFPEQYF
size: .; V: TRBV7-2; J: TRBJ2-1; CDR3: CASSPRGAGIQQFF
size: .; V: TRBV6-6; J: TRBJ2-1; CDR3: CASSYSTGTSSYEQFF
size: .; V: TRBV12-5; J: TRBJ2-3; CDR3: CASGTQQGGWTDTQYF
size: .; V: TRBV18; J: TRBJ1-5; CDR3: CASSPLRQSQKPQHF
size: .; V: TRBV7-7; J: TRBJ2-5; CDR3: CASSQGSVQETQYF
size: .; V: TRBV6-5; J: TRBJ2-7; CDR3: CASRQGGAVYEQYF
size: .; V: TRBV7-9; J: TRBJ2-7; CDR3: CASRPGLLGIREQYF
size: few; V: TRBV28; J: TRBJ2-5; CDR3: CASSSPVAGETQYF
size: .; V: TRBV5-1; J: TRBJ2-3; CDR3: CASSLGGSGGTDTQYF
size: .; V: TRBV19; J: TRBJ2-7; CDR3: CASSRGQQSYEQYF
size: .; V: TRBV19; J: TRBJ2-1; CDR3: CASSIWEPGSPFSSYNEQFF
size: .; V: TRBV27; J: TRBJ1-2; CDR3: CASSEGGGALFYGYTF
size: .; V: TRBV28; J: TRBJ2-4; CDR3: CASSLTSLAKNIQYF
size: .; V: TRBV5-4; J: TRBJ1-3; CDR3: CASSFTGGLAGNTIYF
size: .; V: TRBV7-9; J: TRBJ2-1; CDR3: CASSPRLGNEQFF
size: .; V: TRBV6-5; J: TRBJ1-4; CDR3: CASSRQTGSEKLFF
size: .; V: TRBV5-1; J: TRBJ2-6; CDR3: CASSLGGLNSGANVLTF
size: .; V: TRBV6-6; J: TRBJ2-3; CDR3: CASSASNRNTDTQYF
size: .; V: TRBV5-1; J: TRBJ2-3; CDR3: CASSLGTGSRTDTQYF
size: .; V: TRBV10-1; J: TRBJ2-1; CDR3: CASSESKGLISGKHGYNEQFF
size: .; V: TRBV10-2; J: TRBJ1-1; CDR3: CASSRDTYTEAFF
size: once; V: TRBV29-1; J: TRBJ2-7; CDR3: CSVAGQGAVIGEQYF
size: .; V: TRBV18; J: TRBJ2-5; CDR3: CASSPRETQYF
size: .; V: TRBV4-1; J: TRBJ2-1; CDR3: CASSPTSGGRARSYNEQFF
size: .; V: TRBV11-3; J: TRBJ2-7; CDR3: CASSGRTGVGTNEQYF
size: .; V: TRBV7-9; J: TRBJ1-4; CDR3: CASSLIRTGKNEKLFF
size: .; V: TRBV7-2; J: TRBJ2-1; CDR3: CASSSGLAGGLEQFF
size: .; V: TRBV15; J: TRBJ2-2; CDR3: CATSSTGELFF
size: .; V: TRBV5-4; J: TRBJ2-2; CDR3: CASSQERANTGELFF
size: few; V: TRBV28; J: TRBJ1-5; CDR3: CASSLGSRVGDYSNQPQHF
size: .; V: TRBV7-6; J: TRBJ2-1; CDR3: CASSLLAGLYNEQFF
size: .; V: TRBV5-1; J: TRBJ2-3; CDR3: CASSVLAGSEDTQYF
size: once; V: TRBV2; J: TRBJ2-7; CDR3: CASTKGQGRYEQYF
size: .; V: TRBV19; J: TRBJ1-5; CDR3: CASSNAAFRNQPQHF
size: once; V: TRBV6-5; J: TRBJ2-1; CDR3: CASRRDRGPYNEQFF
size: .; V: TRBV20-1; J: TRBJ2-2; CDR3: CSARRTGELFF
size: .; V: TRBV10-2; J: TRBJ1-1; CDR3: CASSKGSTEAFF
size: .; V: TRBV2; J: TRBJ1-5; CDR3: CASSVESNQPQHF
size: once; V: TRBV4-1; J: TRBJ1-6; CDR3: CASSQAPGAMRNSPLHF
size: .; V: TRBV19; J: TRBJ2-2; CDR3: CASGFGTGGLAYTGELFF
size: .; V: TRBV27; J: TRBJ2-3; CDR3: CASRGVWTDTQYF
size: .; V: TRBV5-4; J: TRBJ2-7; CDR3: CASSLDPSGRNYEQYF
size: .; V: TRBV10-3; J: TRBJ2-1; CDR3: CAISGSGTAAYNEQFF
size: .; V: TRBV5-1; J: TRBJ2-7; CDR3: CASSRPSDFSSYEQYF
size: .; V: TRBV11-3; J: TRBJ2-3; CDR3: CASSLDWGSTSWADTQYF
size: .; V: TRBV5-1; J: TRBJ1-2; CDR3: CASSKDDSYGYTF
size: .; V: TRBV27; J: TRBJ1-2; CDR3: CASSLSLGRGYTF
size: .; V: TRBV4-1; J: TRBJ2-1; CDR3: CASSQSSGIRVNEQFF
size: .; V: TRBV11-2; J: TRBJ2-5; CDR3: CASSLSGQETQYF